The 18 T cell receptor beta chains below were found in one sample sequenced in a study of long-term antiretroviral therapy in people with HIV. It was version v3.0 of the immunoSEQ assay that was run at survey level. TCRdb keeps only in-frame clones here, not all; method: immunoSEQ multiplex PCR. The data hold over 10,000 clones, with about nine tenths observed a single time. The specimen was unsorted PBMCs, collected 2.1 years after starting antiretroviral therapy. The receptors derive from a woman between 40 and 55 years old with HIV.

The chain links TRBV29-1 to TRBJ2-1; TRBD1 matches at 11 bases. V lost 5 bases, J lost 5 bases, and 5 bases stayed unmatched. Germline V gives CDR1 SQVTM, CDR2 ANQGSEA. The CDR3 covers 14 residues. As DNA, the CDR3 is TGCAGCGTTACCCGGGACAGGGGGGACAATGAGCAGTTCTTC. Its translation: CSVTRDRGDNEQFF.

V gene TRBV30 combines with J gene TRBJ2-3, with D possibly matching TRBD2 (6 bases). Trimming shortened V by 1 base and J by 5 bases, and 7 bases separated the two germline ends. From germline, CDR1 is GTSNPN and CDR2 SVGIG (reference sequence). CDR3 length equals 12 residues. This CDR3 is CAWSGGVDTQYF. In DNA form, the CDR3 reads TGTGCCTGGAGTGGGGGGGTAGATACGCAGTATTTT.

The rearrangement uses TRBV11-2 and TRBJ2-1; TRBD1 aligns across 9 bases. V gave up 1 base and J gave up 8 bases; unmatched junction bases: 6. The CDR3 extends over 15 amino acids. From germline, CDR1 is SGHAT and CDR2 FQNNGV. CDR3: CASSLGGTGWHEQFF. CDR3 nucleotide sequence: TGTGCCAGCAGCTTAGGAGGGACAGGGTGGCATGAGCAGTTCTTC.

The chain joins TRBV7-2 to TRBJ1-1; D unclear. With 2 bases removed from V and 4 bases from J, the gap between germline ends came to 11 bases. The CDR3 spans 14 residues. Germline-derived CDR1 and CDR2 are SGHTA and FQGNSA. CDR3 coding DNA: TGTGCCAGCAGCTTACGTCCGGATCTCACTGAAGCTTTCTTT. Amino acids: CASSLRPDLTEAFF.

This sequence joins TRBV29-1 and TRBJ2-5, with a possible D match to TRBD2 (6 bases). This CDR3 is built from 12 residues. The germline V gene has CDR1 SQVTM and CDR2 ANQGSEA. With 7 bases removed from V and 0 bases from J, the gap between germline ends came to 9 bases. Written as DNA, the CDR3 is TGCAGCGCCGGGGGACACCAAGAGACCCAGTACTTC. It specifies CSAGGHQETQYF. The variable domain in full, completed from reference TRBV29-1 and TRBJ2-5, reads SAVISQKPSRDICQRGTSLTIQCQVDSQVTMMFWYRQQPGQSLTLIATANQGSEATYESGFVIDKFPISRPNLTFSTLTVSNMSPEDSSIYLCSAGGHQETQYFGPGTRLLVL.

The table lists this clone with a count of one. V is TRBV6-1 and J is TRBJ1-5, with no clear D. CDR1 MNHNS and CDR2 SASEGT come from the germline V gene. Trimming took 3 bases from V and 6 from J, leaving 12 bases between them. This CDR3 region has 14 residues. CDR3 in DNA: TGTGCCAGCAGTGAGGTGTCGGGTAGTCAGCCCCAGCATTTT. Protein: CASSEVSGSQPQHF.

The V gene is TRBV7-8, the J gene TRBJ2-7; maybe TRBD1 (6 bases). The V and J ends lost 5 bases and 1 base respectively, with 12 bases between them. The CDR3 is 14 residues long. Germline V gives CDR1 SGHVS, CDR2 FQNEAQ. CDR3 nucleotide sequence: TGTGCCAGCAGCCCGACAGGACAATCCTACGAGCAGTACTTC. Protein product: CASSPTGQSYEQYF. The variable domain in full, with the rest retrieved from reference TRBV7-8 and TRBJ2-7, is GAGVSQSPRYKVAKRGQDVALRCDPISGHVSLFWYQQALGQGPEFLTYFQNEAQLDKSGLPSDRFFAERPEGSVSTLKIQRTQQEDSAVYLCASSPTGQSYEQYFGPGTRLTVT.

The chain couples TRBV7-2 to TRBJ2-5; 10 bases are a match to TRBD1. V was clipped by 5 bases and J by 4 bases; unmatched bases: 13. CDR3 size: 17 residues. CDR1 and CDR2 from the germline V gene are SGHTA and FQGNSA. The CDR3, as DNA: TGTGCCAGCAGCCTTTTCGGGACAGGGGAAATGGGAGAGACCCAGTACTTC. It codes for CASSLFGTGEMGETQYF.

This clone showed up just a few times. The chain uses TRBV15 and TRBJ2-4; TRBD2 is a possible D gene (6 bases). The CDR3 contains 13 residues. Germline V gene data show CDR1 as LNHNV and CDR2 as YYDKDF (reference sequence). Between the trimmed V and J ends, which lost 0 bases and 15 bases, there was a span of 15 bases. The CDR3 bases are TGTGCCACCAGCAGAGAAGGAGGGTCGGGACTGTACTTC. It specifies CATSREGGSGLYF.

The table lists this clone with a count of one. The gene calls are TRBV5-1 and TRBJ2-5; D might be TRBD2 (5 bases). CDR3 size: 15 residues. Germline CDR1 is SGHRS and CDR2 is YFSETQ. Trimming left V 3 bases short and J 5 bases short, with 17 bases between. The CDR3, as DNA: TGCGCCAGCAGCTGGGCTCTGACTAAGTCGGAGACCCAGTACTTC. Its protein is CASSWALTKSETQYF.

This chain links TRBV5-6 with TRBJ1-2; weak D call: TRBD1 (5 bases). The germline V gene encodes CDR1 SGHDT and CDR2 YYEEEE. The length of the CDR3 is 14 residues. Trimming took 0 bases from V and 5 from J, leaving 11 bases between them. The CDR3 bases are TGTGCCAGCAGCTTGGCCAGGACACCTTATGGCTACACCTTC. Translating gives CASSLARTPYGYTF.

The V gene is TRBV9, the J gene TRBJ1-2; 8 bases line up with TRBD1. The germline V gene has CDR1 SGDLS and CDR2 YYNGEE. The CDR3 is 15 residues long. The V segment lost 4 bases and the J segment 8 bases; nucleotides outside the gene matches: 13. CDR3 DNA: TGTGCCAGCAGCCCTTCTGGGACAGGAGTCGGCGGCTACACCTTC. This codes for CASSPSGTGVGGYTF.

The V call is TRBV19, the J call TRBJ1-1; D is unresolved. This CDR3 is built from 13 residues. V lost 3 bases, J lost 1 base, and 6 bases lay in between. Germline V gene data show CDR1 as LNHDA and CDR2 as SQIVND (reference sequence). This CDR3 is CASSILRNTEAFF. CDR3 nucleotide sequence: TGTGCCAGTAGTATTTTACGGAACACTGAAGCTTTCTTT.

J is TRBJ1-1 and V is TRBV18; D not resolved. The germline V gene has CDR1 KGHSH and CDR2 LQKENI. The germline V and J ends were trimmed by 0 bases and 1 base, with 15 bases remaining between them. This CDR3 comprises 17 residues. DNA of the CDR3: TGTGCCAGCTCACCACCGGGCGGCCAAGGAACGAACACTGAAGCTTTCTTT. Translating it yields CASSPPGGQGTNTEAFF.

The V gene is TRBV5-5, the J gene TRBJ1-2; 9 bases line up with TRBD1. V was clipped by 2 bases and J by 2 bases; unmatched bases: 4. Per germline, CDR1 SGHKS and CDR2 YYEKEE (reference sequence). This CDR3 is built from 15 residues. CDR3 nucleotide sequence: TGTGCCAGCAGCTTCGGACAGGGGTCAAACTATGGCTACACCTTC. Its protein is CASSFGQGSNYGYTF.

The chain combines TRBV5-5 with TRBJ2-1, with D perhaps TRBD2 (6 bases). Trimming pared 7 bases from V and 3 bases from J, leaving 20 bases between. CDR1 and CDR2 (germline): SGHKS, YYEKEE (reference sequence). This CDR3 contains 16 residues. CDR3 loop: CASGNEARLDYNEQFF. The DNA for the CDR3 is TGTGCCAGCGGGAACGAGGCGAGACTAGACTACAATGAGCAGTTCTTC.

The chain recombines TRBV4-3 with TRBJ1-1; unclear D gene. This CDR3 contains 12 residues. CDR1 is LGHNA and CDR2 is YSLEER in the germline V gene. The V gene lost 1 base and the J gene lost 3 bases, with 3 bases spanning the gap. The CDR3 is CASSQGYTEAFF. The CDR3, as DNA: TGCGCCAGCAGCCAAGGCTACACTGAAGCTTTCTTT.

Written as DNA, the CDR3 is TGTGCCAGCAGCATCGGACAGGAGTATGGCTACACCTTC. Translation: CASSIGQEYGYTF. The chain uses TRBV6-1 and TRBJ1-2; the match to TRBD1 covers 7 bases. Germline V gives CDR1 MNHNS, CDR2 SASEGT. CDR3 length: 13 residues. V gave up 6 bases and J gave up 5 bases; unmatched junction bases: 6.